A single count supports the clone carrying this TCR beta chain. Original processing notes: Estimated nucleated cell counts came from reference gene primer amplification. The repertoire was sequenced with immunoSEQ multiplex PCR; TCRdb's copy has only in-frame clones and lacks some. For V, J and clone size, that table is used; D and trimming come from the DNA. The sample carries 130,000 or so clones, approximately 77% recorded once. The data are from a study of blood T cell repertoires in COVID-19. Study information: PBMCs, B-cell-depleted T cells, or T cells were the source of the cDNA or gDNA that made up the material.

Per germline, CDR1 MNHNY and CDR2 SVGAGI (reference sequence). The length of the CDR3 is 12 residues. V was cut by 5 bases and J by 9 bases, with 10 bases left in between. The sequenced material came from peripheral blood. This chain links TRBV6-6 with TRBJ2-2; a possible D gene is TRBD2 (6 bases). This receptor was taken from an elderly man with acute or convalescent COVID-19. The CDR3 nucleotides read TGTGCCAGCAGTCTGGGACTGTGGGAGCTGTTTTTT. This gives the protein CASSLGLWELFF.